This T cell receptor beta chain was documented in a study of blood T cell repertoires in COVID-19. Trimming removed 6 bases from V and 0 bases from J, with 17 bases in between. CDR3 length equals 16 residues. Germline CDR1 LNHDA, CDR2 SQIVND (reference sequence). The method was immunoSEQ multiplex PCR; TCRdb's version includes in-frame clones alone and lacks a portion of them. The sample consists of about 200,000 clones, 87% of them appearing once. The chain uses TRBV19 and TRBJ1-1, with a weak D call TRBD1 (6 bases). This clonotype was obtained from a woman aged 30 to 39 who had recovered from COVID-19. Material: PBMCs or T cells enriched from blood (not recorded which). The CDR3 loop is CASSKQGGQMNTEAFF. The CDR3, as DNA: TGTGCCAGTAGCAAACAGGGTGGGCAGATGAACACTGAAGCTTTCTTT. Combining the CDR3 with reference TRBV19 and TRBJ1-1 gives the whole variable domain DGGITQSPKYLFRKEGQNVTLSCEQNLNHDAMYWYRQDPGQGLRLIYYSQIVNDFQKGDIAEGYSVSREKKESFPLTVTSAQKNPTAFYLCASSKQGGQMNTEAFFGQGTRLTVV.